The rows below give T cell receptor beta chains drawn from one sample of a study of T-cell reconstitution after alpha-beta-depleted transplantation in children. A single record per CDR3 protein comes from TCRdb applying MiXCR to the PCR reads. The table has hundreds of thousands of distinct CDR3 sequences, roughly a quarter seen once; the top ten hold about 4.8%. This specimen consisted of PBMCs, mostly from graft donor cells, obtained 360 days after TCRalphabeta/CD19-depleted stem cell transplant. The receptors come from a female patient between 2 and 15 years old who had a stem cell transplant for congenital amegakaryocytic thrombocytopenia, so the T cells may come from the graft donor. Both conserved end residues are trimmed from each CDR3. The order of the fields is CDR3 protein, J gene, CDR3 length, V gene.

ASTGELYGYT | TRBJ1-2 | 10 | TRBV2
ASTLQGVHEQF | TRBJ2-1 | 11 | TRBV28
ASSSTGGDTEAF | TRBJ1-1 | 12 | TRBV9
ASSEFGLYNEQF | TRBJ2-1 | 12 | TRBV25-1
SARGTFSYEQY | TRBJ2-7 | 11 | TRBV20-1
ASSRTRDEQF | TRBJ2-1 | 10 | TRBV19
ASSRGGITEAF | TRBJ1-1 | 11 | TRBV3-1
ASSYGGTGAYNEQF | TRBJ2-1 | 14 | TRBV6-5
ASSPVSSGNTIY | TRBJ1-3 | 12 | TRBV14
ASSSLAGARPGQADTQY | TRBJ2-3 | 17 | TRBV28
ASSPTGILPLERPEAF | TRBJ1-1 | 16 | TRBV11-1
ASSQDLAFRSYGYT | TRBJ1-2 | 14 | TRBV3-1
AWSVIIGNSPLH | TRBJ1-6 | 12 | TRBV30
ASSQARTSGNTDTQY | TRBJ2-3 | 15 | TRBV4-2
ASSLNRQLRRVGYT | TRBJ1-2 | 14 | TRBV12-3/TRBV12-4
ASRRRLAQSTDTQY | TRBJ2-3 | 14 | TRBV6-2/TRBV6-3